The clone carrying this T cell receptor beta chain was recorded once. Its antigen is not identified. As for time point: baseline pretreatment blood. The treatment: 15 Gy SBRT to primary tumor, nephrectomy 4 weeks later. Radiation-treated patients gave blood at baseline, week 2 and week 4. This sample is part of a study of radiation and T cells in renal cell carcinoma. Overall study context: Nephrectomy followed 15 Gy stereotactic body radiation by 4 weeks. Regarding the study as a whole: Without pretreatment biopsies, baseline tumor clonotype presence was undetermined. From baseline, blood top tumor clonotypes peaked at 2 weeks post-radiation.

Looked up from germline, CDR1 is SGHRS and CDR2 is YFSETQ. CDR3 length: 14 amino acids. Trimming stripped 4 bases from V and 8 bases from J, with 18 bases between. Assay used: immunoSEQ multiplex PCR; TCRdb lists only in-frame clones, some missing. The data hold approximately 140,000 clones, with around four fifths observed a single time. This TCR came from a woman in her fifties or sixties with renal cell carcinoma. This material consisted of blood, taken from a patient whose treatment included radiotherapy and nephrectomy. The rearrangement joins TRBV5-1 to TRBJ1-1; tentatively, D is TRBD1 (5 bases). The CDR3 bases are TGCGCCAGCAGCGGTTCCGGGACGGCAGAAGAAGCTTTCTTT. Translation: CASSGSGTAEEAFF.